These 27 T cell receptor beta chains were all obtained from the same sample, sequenced in a study of blood T cell repertoires in COVID-19. This table comes from immunoSEQ multiplex PCR, and its TCRdb copy is limited to in-frame clones, with some not included. The table has roughly 280,000 clones, roughly 89% seen once. Sequenced sample: peripheral blood. These receptors came from a man in his forties or fifties with acute or convalescent COVID-19.

This chain connects TRBV9 to TRBJ2-1; TRBD2 aligns across 7 bases. CDR1 and CDR2 from the germline V gene are SGDLS and YYNGEE. CDR3 length: 13 amino acids. V gave up 6 bases and J gave up 3 bases; unmatched junction bases: 3. CDR3 sequence (DNA): TGTGCCAGCACCCGGGGGGACTACAATGAGCAGTTCTTC. Its protein product is CASTRGDYNEQFF.

V gene TRBV10-2 combines with J gene TRBJ2-2; the D is unclear. Germline loops: CDR1 WSHSY, CDR2 SAAADI. V was shortened by 3 bases and J by 4 bases, with 15 bases between the two germline ends. CDR3 length: 16 amino acids. In DNA, the CDR3 is TGCGCCAGCAGTGATCTGGCCATTTCGGGCACCGGGGAGCTGTTTTTT. Translation gives CASSDLAISGTGELFF.

The J gene is TRBJ2-7, the V gene TRBV5-1, with 8 nucleotides matching TRBD1. The V gene end was trimmed by 2 bases and the J gene end by 1 base; junction bases not matched to a gene: 2. The CDR3 is made up of 14 amino acids. CDR1 and CDR2 from the germline V gene are SGHRS and YFSETQ. The CDR3 loop reads CASSFGDRSYEQYF. In DNA, the CDR3 is TGCGCCAGCAGCTTCGGGGACAGGTCCTACGAGCAGTACTTC.

The chain combines TRBV20-1 with TRBJ1-6; D is perhaps TRBD1 (5 bases). Trimming removed 3 bases from V and 0 bases from J, with 15 bases in between. The CDR3 covers 17 residues. The germline gives CDR1 DFQATT, CDR2 SNEGSKA (reference sequence). DNA of the CDR3: TGCAGTGCTAGTAACGGGGGGACGAGCTCCTATAATTCACCCCTCCACTTT. The encoded protein is CSASNGGTSSYNSPLHF.

The chain links TRBV5-4 to TRBJ1-1; a possible D gene is TRBD1 (5 bases). V was clipped by 1 base and J by 1 base, with 8 bases between them. This CDR3 has 14 amino acids. In germline, CDR1 is SGHNT, CDR2 YYREEE (reference sequence). CDR3 amino acids: CASSLPGQNTEAFF. The CDR3 region has the DNA TGTGCCAGCAGCTTGCCAGGACAGAACACTGAAGCTTTCTTT.

CDR3 in DNA: TGTGCCAGTAGTAGGGGAGGATCCAAGGGGGGGACTGAAGCTTTCTTT. The encoded protein is CASSRGGSKGGTEAFF. The chain has TRBV19 and TRBJ1-1; TRBD1 is a possible D gene (6 bases). There are 16 residues in the CDR3. Germline V gene sequence: CDR1 LNHDA, CDR2 SQIVND (reference sequence). V was clipped by 4 bases and J by 5 bases, with 20 bases between them.

The rearrangement links TRBV28 to TRBJ1-1; D remains ambiguous. V was cut by 6 bases and J by 5 bases, with 16 bases left in between. The CDR3 runs to 14 residues. Germline V gives CDR1 MDHEN, CDR2 SYDVKM. The CDR3 loop reads CASRSFRRGTEAFF. The CDR3 DNA sequence: TGTGCCAGCAGGAGTTTCCGGCGAGGGACTGAAGCTTTCTTT.

V gene TRBV18 combines with J gene TRBJ1-5; possible D gene TRBD1, 6 bases. The CDR3 covers 14 residues. The germline V and J ends were trimmed by 2 bases and 6 bases, with 11 bases remaining between them. Germline V gene sequence: CDR1 KGHSH, CDR2 LQKENI. As DNA, the CDR3 is TGTGCCAGCTCACCAGACAGGTCCACTCAGCCCCAGCATTTT. Its protein is CASSPDRSTQPQHF.

The rearrangement uses TRBV7-9 and TRBJ2-7; 7 nucleotides match TRBD1. Germline values: CDR1 SEHNR, CDR2 FQNEAQ (reference sequence). Unmatched junction bases numbered 8, after V lost 1 base and J lost 2 bases. CDR3 length equals 16 residues. The CDR3 DNA reads as TGTGCCAGCAGCTTAGGGACCGGGACAGTGGCCTACGAGCAGTACTTC. This codes for CASSLGTGTVAYEQYF.

The rearrangement uses TRBV18 and TRBJ2-3, with D unresolved. The germline V gene has CDR1 KGHSH and CDR2 LQKENI. Trimming left V 4 bases short and J 0 bases short, with 14 bases between. The CDR3 runs 16 residues. CDR3 region: CASSLRRQRSTDTQYF. CDR3 in DNA: TGTGCCAGCTCACTCCGACGCCAGCGTAGCACAGATACGCAGTATTTT.

This chain connects TRBV19 to TRBJ1-2, with 7 bases fitting TRBD1. Trimming cost V 0 bases and J 1 base; bases outside gene matches: 5. Germline CDR1 is LNHDA and CDR2 is SQIVND (reference sequence). The CDR3 sequence is 16 residues long. The CDR3 nucleotides read TGTGCCAGTAGTATAGAAACCGGGACAGTTAACTATGGCTACACCTTC. This sequence encodes CASSIETGTVNYGYTF.

The V gene is TRBV6-5, the J gene TRBJ1-5, with 9 bases fitting TRBD1. This CDR3 is 15 amino acids long. V was pared by 7 bases and J by 4 bases, with 8 bases of the junction left unmatched. Germline CDR1 reads MNHEY; CDR2 reads SVGAGI. The CDR3 nucleotides are TGTGCCAGCAAGGTAGGACAGGGGAAAAATCAGCCCCAGCATTTT. Translating gives CASKVGQGKNQPQHF.

The chain links TRBV12-3 or TRBV12-4 to TRBJ1-3; D unclear. This CDR3 region has 11 residues. V lost 1 base, J lost 15 bases, and 10 bases lay in between. CDR3 in DNA: TGTGCCAGCAGTTTAGAGGCAGCGAGATATTTT. Encoded protein: CASSLEAARYF.

The V and J genes are TRBV5-1 and TRBJ1-3; the match to TRBD1 covers 7 bases. Trimming removed 8 bases from V and 0 bases from J; junction bases left unmatched: 11. Germline CDR1 reads SGHRS; CDR2 reads YFSETQ. The CDR3 sequence is 16 residues long. The CDR3 DNA follows: TGCGCCAGTCAGAGAACCGGGACAGACTCTGGAAACACCATATATTTT. Protein: CASQRTGTDSGNTIYF.

This clone showed up just once. The CDR3 bases are TGTGCCAGCAGTGGCGGGAGTGCCTTATCCACAGATACGCAGTATTTT. This translates into CASSGGSALSTDTQYF. V and J are TRBV6-1 and TRBJ2-3; 7 bases match TRBD2. CDR3 size: 16 residues. The germline gives CDR1 MNHNS, CDR2 SASEGT. Losses at the gene ends were 4 bases for V and 2 bases for J; bases not matched to a gene: 9.

This chain links TRBV30 with TRBJ2-7, with D possibly being TRBD2 (6 bases). Germline V gene sequence: CDR1 GTSNPN, CDR2 SVGIG (reference sequence). V lost 0 bases, J lost 2 bases, and 14 bases lay in between. This CDR3 is built from 15 residues. The CDR3 sequence is CAWSVSASVTYEQYF. The DNA of the CDR3 is TGTGCCTGGAGTGTATCGGCTAGCGTGACCTACGAGCAGTACTTC.

The CDR3: CASSRRQGDTEAFF. In DNA, the CDR3 is TGTGCCAGCTCGAGGAGACAGGGGGACACTGAAGCTTTCTTT. The V and J genes are TRBV6-6 and TRBJ1-1, with TRBD1 matching 9 bases. CDR3 length equals 14 residues. CDR1 and CDR2 (germline): MNHNY, SVGAGI (reference sequence). Trimming took 8 bases from V and 3 from J; bases not matched to a gene: 7.

In its sample, this clone was seen a few times. The chain employs TRBV29-1 and TRBJ1-2; the match to TRBD1 covers 9 bases. Losses at the gene ends were 4 bases for V and 4 bases for J; bases not matched to a gene: 1. The germline CDR1 and CDR2 sequences are SQVTM and ANQGSEA. CDR3 length: 12 amino acids. Here the CDR3 reads CSVGTGVYGYTF. In DNA, the CDR3 is TGCAGCGTTGGGACAGGGGTCTATGGCTACACCTTC.

This chain links TRBV10-3 with TRBJ2-2; TRBD2 aligns across 8 bases. CDR1 is ENHRY, CDR2 SYGVKD, per germline. The junction had 9 bases not matched to a gene; V was cut back by 4 bases and J by 2 bases. The CDR3 sequence is 17 residues long. The CDR3 sequence is CAISGRGGGTNTGELFF. CDR3 DNA sequence: TGTGCCATCAGTGGGAGAGGCGGGGGGACTAACACCGGGGAGCTGTTTTTT.

J is TRBJ2-1 and V is TRBV7-2, with 10 bases fitting TRBD1. The germline gives CDR1 SGHTA, CDR2 FQGNSA. The CDR3 is made up of 18 amino acids. J gave up 8 bases and V 7 bases, and 20 bases lay outside the gene matches. CDR3 residues: CASKGDRGWPPSRDEQFF. The DNA for the CDR3 is TGTGCCAGCAAGGGGGACAGGGGCTGGCCCCCCTCTCGCGATGAGCAGTTCTTC.

A word on this clone: At one end, the junction sequence differs from germline, possibly due to a read error. J is TRBJ1-4 and V is TRBV7-3; TRBD1 matches at 7 bases. Germline loops: CDR1 SGHTA, CDR2 FQGTGA. The CDR3 spans 15 residues. The CDR3 spells CASSLTGDSNEKLFF. The CDR3 DNA sequence: TGTGCCAGCAGCCTAACAGGGGATTCTAATGAAAAACTGTTTTTT.

With respect to this clone: Other DNA variants within this sample encode the same CDR3. The chain links TRBV2 to TRBJ2-6, with D perhaps matching TRBD2 (6 bases). The germline gives CDR1 SNHLY, CDR2 FYNNEI. The ends were cut back, 7 bases at V and 0 bases at J, with 7 bases in the middle. This CDR3 spans 14 amino acids. The CDR3 spells CASTGVSGANVLTF. The CDR3 bases are TGTGCCAGCACGGGGGTCTCTGGGGCCAACGTCCTGACTTTC.

For the CDR3, the DNA is TGTGCCTGGAGTGGACAGGTTGCCTACGAGCAGTACTTC. This sequence encodes CAWSGQVAYEQYF. The rearrangement links TRBV30 to TRBJ2-7; D possibly corresponds to TRBD1 (6 bases). From germline, CDR1 is GTSNPN and CDR2 SVGIG (reference sequence). Trimming pared 1 base from V and 2 bases from J, leaving 9 bases between. The CDR3 has 13 amino acids.

V gene TRBV3-1 (or the pseudogene TRBV3-2) combines with J gene TRBJ2-7; the match to TRBD2 covers 8 bases. The V gene's germline CDR1 is LGHDT and CDR2 YNNKEL (reference sequence). Losses at the gene ends were 7 bases for V and 3 bases for J; bases not matched to a gene: 5. The CDR3 sequence is 13 residues long. The CDR3 here is CASTKGTSYEQYF. CDR3 coding DNA: TGTGCCAGCACAAAGGGGACTAGCTACGAGCAGTACTTC.

Written as DNA, the CDR3 is TGTGCCAGCAGCCCGAGCGGGGGACACACCGGGGAGCTGTTTTTT. Its protein is CASSPSGGHTGELFF. J is TRBJ2-2 and V is TRBV7-9; 8 positions agree with TRBD2. J gave up 3 bases and V 5 bases, and 5 bases lay outside the gene matches. The CDR3 has 15 amino acids. Germline loops: CDR1 SEHNR, CDR2 FQNEAQ (reference sequence).

The chain employs TRBV5-6 and TRBJ2-2, with TRBD2 matching over 8 bases. Germline lookup yields CDR1 SGHDT and CDR2 YYEEEE. The CDR3 extends over 16 amino acids. V dropped 1 base and J dropped 5; count of bases not matched to a gene: 7. The CDR3 coding sequence is TGTGCCAGCAGCTTGCGTCTAGCGGGCGCTACCGGGGAGCTGTTTTTT. Its translation is CASSLRLAGATGELFF. The full variable domain, rest sourced from reference TRBV5-6 and TRBJ2-2, is DAGVTQSPTHLIKTRGQQVTLRCSPKSGHDTVSWYQQALGQGPQFIFQYYEEEERQRGNFPDRFSGHQFPNYSSELNVNALLLGDSALYLCASSLRLAGATGELFFGEGSRLTVL.

J is TRBJ1-1 and V is TRBV19; D gene ambiguous. Germline CDR1 is LNHDA and CDR2 is SQIVND (reference sequence). The CDR3 sequence is 14 residues long. With 1 base removed from V and 7 bases from J, the gap between germline ends came to 13 bases. The CDR3 DNA sequence: TGTGCCAGTAGTATAGGGCCCGGGTACGGTGAAGCTTTCTTT. This gives the protein CASSIGPGYGEAFF.